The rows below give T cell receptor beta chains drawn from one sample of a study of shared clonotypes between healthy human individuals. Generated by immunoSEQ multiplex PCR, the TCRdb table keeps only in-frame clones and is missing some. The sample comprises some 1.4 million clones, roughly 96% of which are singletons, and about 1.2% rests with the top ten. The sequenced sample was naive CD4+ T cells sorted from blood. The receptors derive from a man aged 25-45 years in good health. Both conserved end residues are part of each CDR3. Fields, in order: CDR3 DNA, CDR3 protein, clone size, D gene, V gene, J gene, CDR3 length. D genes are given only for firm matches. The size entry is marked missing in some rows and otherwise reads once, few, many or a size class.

TGTGCCAGCAGCTTGCTTCAGGGAGCGTACGAGCAGTACTTC,CASSLLQGAYEQYF,.,.,TRBV5-5,TRBJ2-7,14
TGCGCCAGCAGCCCCACCTCCTCTGGAAACACCATATATTTT,CASSPTSSGNTIYF,.,.,TRBV5-1,TRBJ1-3,14
TGTGCCAGCAGTAGTCTCAATGAGCAGTTCTTC,CASSSLNEQFF,once,.,TRBV5-4,TRBJ2-1,11
TGTGCCAGCAGCTTGGACAGGGCCGGGGATGAGCAGTTCTTC,CASSLDRAGDEQFF,.,TRBD1,TRBV11-3,TRBJ2-1,14
TGTGCCTGGAAAATCATCTATGGCTACACCTTC,CAWKIIYGYTF,.,.,TRBV30,TRBJ1-2,11
TGTGCCAGCAGCCCCATCGGCCGTAAGATGTCCAGTGGCTACACCTTC,CASSPIGRKMSSGYTF,once,.,TRBV5-6,TRBJ1-2,16
TGTGCCAGCAGTCCGGGACTAAACCATCTGCCAGAAGCTTTCTTT,CASSPGLNHLPEAFF,.,.,TRBV28,TRBJ1-1,15
TGTGCCAGCAGCGTTGGACTAGCGGCACAGGAGCAGTACTTC,CASSVGLAAQEQYF,.,TRBD2,TRBV9,TRBJ2-7,14
TGTGCCAGCAGCCAAGCTGCTAGCTCCTACAATGAGCAGTTCTTC,CASSQAASSYNEQFF,.,.,TRBV14,TRBJ2-1,15
TGTGCCAGCAGTGACACGACAGGCAGGGCCCAGCATTTT,CASSDTTGRAQHF,once,.,TRBV6-1,TRBJ1-5,13
TGTGCCAGCAGCTTAGCGGGAGCGCAGAATGAGCAGTTCTTC,CASSLAGAQNEQFF,.,.,TRBV7-6,TRBJ2-1,14
TGTGCCAGTAGTATATCCTTGGTCAGCACAGATACGCAGTATTTT,CASSISLVSTDTQYF,.,.,TRBV19,TRBJ2-3,15
TGTGCCAGCAGTTACCCAGAAGCTGCCTACAATGAGCAGTTCTTC,CASSYPEAAYNEQFF,.,.,TRBV25-1,TRBJ2-1,15
TGTGCCAGCAGTGCCGGGACAGGGTCCCTAGCCGGCTACACCTTC,CASSAGTGSLAGYTF,.,TRBD1,TRBV7-8,TRBJ1-2,15
TGTGCCAGCTCCCCACGGCAGGGTGGGACCGGGGAGCTGTTTTTT,CASSPRQGGTGELFF,.,.,TRBV7-6,TRBJ2-2,15
TGCGCCAGCAGCACGGGACTAGCGGGAGATGTAACCGGGGAGCTGTTTTTT,CASSTGLAGDVTGELFF,.,TRBD2,TRBV5-1,TRBJ2-2,17
TGTGCCAGCAGTTCCTACAGGGCCAGCAATCAGCCCCAGCATTTT,CASSSYRASNQPQHF,.,.,TRBV27,TRBJ1-5,15
TGTGCCAGCAGTCTGTGGACTGGCGAGCAGTACTTC,CASSLWTGEQYF,.,.,TRBV28,TRBJ2-7,12
TGTGCCAGCAGTCTCCCCGGGAACACCATATATTTT,CASSLPGNTIYF,.,.,TRBV2,TRBJ1-3,12
TGTGCCAGCAGTCCCAACGGACAGAGCGCTTTCTTT,CASSPNGQSAFF,few,.,TRBV6-1,TRBJ1-1,12
TGCGCCAGCAGCGGGACTAGCGGGGAAGAGCAGTTCTTC,CASSGTSGEEQFF,.,TRBD2,TRBV5-1,TRBJ2-1,13
TGCGCCAGCAGCCAAGATCCGGCGGGAGGGGGCTTAACAGATACGCAGTATTTT,CASSQDPAGGGLTDTQYF,.,TRBD2,TRBV4-1,TRBJ2-3,18
TGTGCCAGCAGCCCCGGGCAGGGGGCCGGTGACACTGAAGCTTTCTTT,CASSPGQGAGDTEAFF,.,TRBD1,TRBV7-9,TRBJ1-1,16
TGTGCCAGCAGCCGAACGGGTGGGACAGCTTACGAGCAGTACTTC,CASSRTGGTAYEQYF,.,TRBD1,TRBV11-2,TRBJ2-7,15
TGTGCCAGCAGCTTGGCGGCCGGACTGTTTTTT,CASSLAAGLFF,.,.,TRBV5-8,TRBJ1-4,11